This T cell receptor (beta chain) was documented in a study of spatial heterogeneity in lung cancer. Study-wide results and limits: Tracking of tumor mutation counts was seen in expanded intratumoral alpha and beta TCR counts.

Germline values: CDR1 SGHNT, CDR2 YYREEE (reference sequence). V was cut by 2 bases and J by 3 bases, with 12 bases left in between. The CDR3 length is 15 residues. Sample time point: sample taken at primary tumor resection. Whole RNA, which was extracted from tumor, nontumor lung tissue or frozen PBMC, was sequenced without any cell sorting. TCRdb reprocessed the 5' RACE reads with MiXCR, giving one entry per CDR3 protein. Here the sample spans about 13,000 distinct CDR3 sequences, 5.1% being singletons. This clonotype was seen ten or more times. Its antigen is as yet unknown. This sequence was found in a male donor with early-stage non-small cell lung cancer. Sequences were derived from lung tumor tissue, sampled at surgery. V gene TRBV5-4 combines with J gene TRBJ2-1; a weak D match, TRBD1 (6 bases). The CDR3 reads CASSLSGAGYNEQFF. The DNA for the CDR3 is TGTGCCAGCAGCTTATCAGGGGCAGGCTACAATGAGCAGTTCTTC.